This record looks at one TCR beta chain sequence and its context. This record belongs to a study of blood T cell repertoires in COVID-19. Under the authors' procedure: Reference gene primer amplification in the assay estimated nucleated cell counts. TCRdb keeps only in-frame clones here, not all; method: immunoSEQ multiplex PCR. From that table come the V and J calls and clone size; the DNA was used to work out D and trimming. The data hold roughly 160,000 clones, with 70% to 90% observed a single time. The receptor's source is a man in his fifties or sixties with acute or convalescent COVID-19. Sequencing input: peripheral blood.

The CDR3 region is CASRADRGSETQYF. For the CDR3, the DNA is TGTGCCAGCAGAGCCGACAGGGGGTCAGAGACCCAGTACTTC. This rearrangement joins TRBV2 to TRBJ2-5, with 9 bases fitting TRBD1. J gave up 4 bases and V 6 bases, and 6 bases lay outside the gene matches. The CDR3 runs 14 residues. Germline lookup yields CDR1 SNHLY and CDR2 FYNNEI.